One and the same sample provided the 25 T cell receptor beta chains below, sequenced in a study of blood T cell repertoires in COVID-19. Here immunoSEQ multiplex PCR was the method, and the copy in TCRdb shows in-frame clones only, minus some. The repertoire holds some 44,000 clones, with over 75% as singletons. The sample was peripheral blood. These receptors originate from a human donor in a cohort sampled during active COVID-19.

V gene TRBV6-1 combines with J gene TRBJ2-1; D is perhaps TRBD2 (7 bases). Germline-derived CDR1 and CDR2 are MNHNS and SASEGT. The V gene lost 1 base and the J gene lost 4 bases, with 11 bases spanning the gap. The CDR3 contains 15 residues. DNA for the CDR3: TGTGCCAGCAGTGAAGAGAGGGGGGGTTACAATGAGCAGTTCTTC. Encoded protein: CASSEERGGYNEQFF.

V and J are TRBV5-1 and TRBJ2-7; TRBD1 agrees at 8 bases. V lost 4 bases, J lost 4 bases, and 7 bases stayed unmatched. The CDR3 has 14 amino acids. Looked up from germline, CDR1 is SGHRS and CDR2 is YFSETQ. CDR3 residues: CASSRGQGNYEQYF. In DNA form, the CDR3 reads TGCGCCAGCAGCCGCGGACAGGGCAATTACGAGCAGTACTTC.

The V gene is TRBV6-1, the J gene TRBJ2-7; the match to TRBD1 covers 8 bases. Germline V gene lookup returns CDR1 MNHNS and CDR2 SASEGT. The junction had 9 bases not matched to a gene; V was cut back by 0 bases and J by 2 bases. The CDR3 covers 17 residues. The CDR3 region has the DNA TGTGCCAGCAGTGAAGCAGACAGGGGCCATCCTACCTACGAGCAGTACTTC. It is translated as CASSEADRGHPTYEQYF.

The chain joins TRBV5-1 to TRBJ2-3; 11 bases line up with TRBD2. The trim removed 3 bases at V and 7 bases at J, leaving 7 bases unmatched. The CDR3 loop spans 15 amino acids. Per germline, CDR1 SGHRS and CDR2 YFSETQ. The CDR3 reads CASSSSTSGVYTQYF. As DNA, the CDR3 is TGCGCCAGCAGCTCATCGACTAGCGGGGTTTATACGCAGTATTTT.

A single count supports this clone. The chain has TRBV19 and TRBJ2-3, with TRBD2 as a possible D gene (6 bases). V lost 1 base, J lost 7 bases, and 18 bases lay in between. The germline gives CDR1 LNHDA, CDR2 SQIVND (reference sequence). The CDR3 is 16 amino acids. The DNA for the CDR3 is TGTGCCAGTAGTATAGGATTGCGGGACGTCATAAATACGCAGTATTTT. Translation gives CASSIGLRDVINTQYF.

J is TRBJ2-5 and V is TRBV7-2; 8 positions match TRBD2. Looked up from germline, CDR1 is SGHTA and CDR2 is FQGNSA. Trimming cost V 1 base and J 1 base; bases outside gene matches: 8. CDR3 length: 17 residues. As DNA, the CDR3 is TGTGCCAGCAGCTTAGACTCGCAGCGGGGGACCCAAGAGACCCAGTACTTC. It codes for CASSLDSQRGTQETQYF. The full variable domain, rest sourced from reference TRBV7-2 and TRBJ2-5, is GAGVSQSPSNKVTEKGKDVELRCDPISGHTALYWYRQSLGQGLEFLIYFQGNSAPDKSGLPSDRFSAERTGGSVSTLTIQRTQQEDSAVYLCASSLDSQRGTQETQYFGPGTRLLVL.

The CDR3 region has the DNA TGTGCCAGCACCCTCCCGATGGGGGGAAACAATCAGCCCCAGCATTTT. Translated, it gives CASTLPMGGNNQPQHF. The gene calls are TRBV7-9 and TRBJ1-5; maybe TRBD1 (5 bases). This CDR3 spans 16 amino acids. Germline CDR1 is SEHNR and CDR2 is FQNEAQ (reference sequence). The V gene lost 7 bases and the J gene lost 3 bases, with 19 bases spanning the gap.

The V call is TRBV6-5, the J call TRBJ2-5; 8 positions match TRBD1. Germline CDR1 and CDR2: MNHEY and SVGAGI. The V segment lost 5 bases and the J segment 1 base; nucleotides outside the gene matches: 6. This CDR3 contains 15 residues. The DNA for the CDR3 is TGTGCCAGCAGTCGGACAGGGAACGGCCAAGAGACCCAGTACTTC. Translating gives CASSRTGNGQETQYF.

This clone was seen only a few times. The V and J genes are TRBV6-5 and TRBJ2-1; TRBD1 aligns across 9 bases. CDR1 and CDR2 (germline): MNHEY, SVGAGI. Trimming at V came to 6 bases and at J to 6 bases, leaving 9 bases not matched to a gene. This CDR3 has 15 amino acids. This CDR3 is CASSQTGGRSNEQFF. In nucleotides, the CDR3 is TGTGCCAGCAGCCAGACAGGGGGGCGGAGCAATGAGCAGTTCTTC.

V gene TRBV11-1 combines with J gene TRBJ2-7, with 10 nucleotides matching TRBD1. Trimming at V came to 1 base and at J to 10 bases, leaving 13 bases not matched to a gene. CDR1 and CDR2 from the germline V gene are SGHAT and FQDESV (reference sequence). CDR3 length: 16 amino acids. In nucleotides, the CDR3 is TGTGCCAGCAGCTTAGAGTCCGGGACAGGGGCCGCGGCTCAGTACTTC. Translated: CASSLESGTGAAAQYF. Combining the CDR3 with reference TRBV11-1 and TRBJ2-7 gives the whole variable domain EAEVAQSPRYKITEKSQAVAFWCDPISGHATLYWYRQILGQGPELLVQFQDESVVDDSQLPKDRFSAERLKGVDSTLKIQPAELGDSAMYLCASSLESGTGAAAQYFGPGTRLTVT.

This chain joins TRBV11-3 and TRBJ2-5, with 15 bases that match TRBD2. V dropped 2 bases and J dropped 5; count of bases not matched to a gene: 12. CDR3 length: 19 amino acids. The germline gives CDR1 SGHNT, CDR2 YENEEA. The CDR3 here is CASSLTRPGLAGGGETQYF. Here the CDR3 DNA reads TGTGCCAGCAGCTTAACCCGTCCGGGACTAGCGGGGGGCGGGGAGACCCAGTACTTC.

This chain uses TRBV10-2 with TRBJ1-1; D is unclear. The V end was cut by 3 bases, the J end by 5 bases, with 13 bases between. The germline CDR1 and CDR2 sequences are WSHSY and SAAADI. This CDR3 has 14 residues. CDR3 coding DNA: TGCGCCAGCAGTGAAACGGTTGAGGGTACTGAAGCTTTCTTT. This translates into CASSETVEGTEAFF.

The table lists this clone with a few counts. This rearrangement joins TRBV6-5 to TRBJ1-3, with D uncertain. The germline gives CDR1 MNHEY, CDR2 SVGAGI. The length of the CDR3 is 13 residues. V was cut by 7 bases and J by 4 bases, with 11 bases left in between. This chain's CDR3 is CASKFLQGNTIYF. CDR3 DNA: TGTGCCAGCAAATTCCTTCAGGGAAACACCATATATTTT.

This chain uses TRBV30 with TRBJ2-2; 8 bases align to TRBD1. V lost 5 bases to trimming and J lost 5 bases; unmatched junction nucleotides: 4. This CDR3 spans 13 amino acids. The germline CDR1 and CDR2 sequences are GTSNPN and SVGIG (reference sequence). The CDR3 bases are TGTGCCTGGCGGACAGGGTGGACCGGGGAGCTGTTTTTT. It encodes CAWRTGWTGELFF.

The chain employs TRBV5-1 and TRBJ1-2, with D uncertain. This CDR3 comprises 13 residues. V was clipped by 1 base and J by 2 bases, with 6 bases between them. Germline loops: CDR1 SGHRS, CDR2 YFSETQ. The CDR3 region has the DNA TGCGCCAGCAGCTTGTCCGAGAACTATGGCTACACCTTC. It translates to CASSLSENYGYTF.

This CDR3 reads CASSEGTSSYEQYF. Here the CDR3 DNA reads TGTGCCAGCAGTGAAGGCACGAGCTCCTACGAGCAGTACTTC. The gene calls are TRBV6-1 and TRBJ2-7; D is uncertain. Trimming cost V 1 base and J 0 bases, with 7 bases left between them. The CDR3 covers 14 residues. Germline assignment: CDR1 MNHNS and CDR2 SASEGT.

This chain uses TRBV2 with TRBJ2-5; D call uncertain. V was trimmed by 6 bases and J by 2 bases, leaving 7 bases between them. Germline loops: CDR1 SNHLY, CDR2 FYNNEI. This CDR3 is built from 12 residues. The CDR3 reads CASREQQETQYF. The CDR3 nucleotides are TGTGCCAGCAGGGAACAGCAAGAGACCCAGTACTTC.

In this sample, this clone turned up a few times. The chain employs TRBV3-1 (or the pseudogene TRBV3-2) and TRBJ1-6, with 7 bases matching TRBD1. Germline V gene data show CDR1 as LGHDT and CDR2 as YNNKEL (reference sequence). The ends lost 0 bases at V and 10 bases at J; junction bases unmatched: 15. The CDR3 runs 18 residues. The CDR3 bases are TGTGCCAGCAGCCAAGAGGGTATGAGGGGGCTATTAGAATCACCCCTCCACTTT. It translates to CASSQEGMRGLLESPLHF.

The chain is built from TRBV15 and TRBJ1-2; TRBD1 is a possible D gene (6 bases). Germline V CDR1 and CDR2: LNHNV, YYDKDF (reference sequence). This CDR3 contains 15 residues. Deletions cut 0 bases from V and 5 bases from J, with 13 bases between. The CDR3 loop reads CATSRDDGTPYGYTF. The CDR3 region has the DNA TGTGCCACCAGCAGAGACGATGGGACACCTTATGGCTACACCTTC.

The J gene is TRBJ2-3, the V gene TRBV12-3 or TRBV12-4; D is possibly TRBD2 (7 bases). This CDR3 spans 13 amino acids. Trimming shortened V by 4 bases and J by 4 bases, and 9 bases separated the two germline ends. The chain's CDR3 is CASSWRGPDTQYF. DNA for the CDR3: TGTGCCAGCAGTTGGCGGGGGCCAGATACGCAGTATTTT.

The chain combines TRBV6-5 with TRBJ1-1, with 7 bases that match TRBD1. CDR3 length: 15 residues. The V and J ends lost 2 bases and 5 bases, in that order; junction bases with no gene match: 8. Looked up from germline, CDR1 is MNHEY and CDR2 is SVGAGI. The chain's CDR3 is CASSYPGQFKTEAFF. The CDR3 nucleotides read TGTGCCAGCAGTTACCCGGGACAGTTTAAAACTGAAGCTTTCTTT.

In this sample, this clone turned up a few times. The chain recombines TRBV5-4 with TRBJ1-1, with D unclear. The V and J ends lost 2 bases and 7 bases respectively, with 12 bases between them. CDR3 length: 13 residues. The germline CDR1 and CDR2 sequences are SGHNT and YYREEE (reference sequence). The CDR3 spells CASSFPVEGEAFF. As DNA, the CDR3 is TGTGCCAGCAGCTTCCCGGTGGAGGGTGAAGCTTTCTTT. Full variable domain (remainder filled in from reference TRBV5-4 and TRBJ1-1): ETGVTQSPTHLIKTRGQQVTLRCSSQSGHNTVSWYQQALGQGPQFIFQYYREEENGRGNFPPRFSGLQFPNYSSELNVNALELDDSALYLCASSFPVEGEAFFGQGTRLTVV.

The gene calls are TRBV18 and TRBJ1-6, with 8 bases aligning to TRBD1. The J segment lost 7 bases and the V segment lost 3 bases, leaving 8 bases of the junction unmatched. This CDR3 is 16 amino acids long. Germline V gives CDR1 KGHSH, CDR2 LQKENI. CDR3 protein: CASSPGQTGANSPLHF. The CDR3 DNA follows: TGTGCCAGCTCACCGGGGCAGACAGGGGCCAATTCACCCCTCCACTTT.

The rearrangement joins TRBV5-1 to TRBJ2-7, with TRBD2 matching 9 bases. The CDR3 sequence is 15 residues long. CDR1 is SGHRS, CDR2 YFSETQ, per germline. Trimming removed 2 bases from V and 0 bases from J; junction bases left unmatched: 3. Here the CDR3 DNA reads TGCGCCAGCAGCTTAGCAGCGGGGGGCTCCTACGAGCAGTACTTC. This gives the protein CASSLAAGGSYEQYF.

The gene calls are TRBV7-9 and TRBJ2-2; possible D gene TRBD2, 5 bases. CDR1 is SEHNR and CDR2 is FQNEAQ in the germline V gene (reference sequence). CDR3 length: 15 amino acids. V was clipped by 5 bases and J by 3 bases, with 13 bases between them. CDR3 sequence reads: CASSVMRDYTGELFF. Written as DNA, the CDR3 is TGTGCCAGCAGCGTAATGAGGGATTACACCGGGGAGCTGTTTTTT.